This TCR beta chain was sequenced during a study of CD8+ T cells in alopecia areata. Study at large: Scoring of severity for treated patients was based on percentage of affected scalp area. Study-level results: Normal scalp showed lower clonality than lesional scalp, especially alopecia totalis/universalis.

For this clone: Its specificity is not known.

Following RNA extraction, reverse transcription yielded cDNA that acted as the sequencing template. Repertoires were generated with immunoSEQ multiplex PCR, while TCRdb's copy carries only in-frame clones and drops some. The sample holds 95,000 to 110,000 clones; 84% are singletons and the top ten take around a quarter. CDR1 is MGHRA and CDR2 is YSYEKL in the germline V gene. The CDR3 runs to 15 residues. Trimming cost V 4 bases and J 7 bases, with 16 bases left between them. Specified treatment: oral pan-JAK inhibitor, 5-10 mg twice daily. Specimens obtained from alopecia areata patients comprised lesional scalp punch biopsies and peripheral blood.

The sequences come from CD8+ T cells sorted from blood, collected at week 24, from a patient treated with tofacitinib. The chain recombines TRBV4-1 with TRBJ2-2; D may match TRBD1 or TRBD2 (6 bases each). The TCR originated in a human donor with alopecia areata. CDR3 region: CASSPRGLLSGELFF. CDR3 bases: TGCGCCAGCAGCCCACGGGGGCTACTCAGCGGGGAGCTGTTTTTT.